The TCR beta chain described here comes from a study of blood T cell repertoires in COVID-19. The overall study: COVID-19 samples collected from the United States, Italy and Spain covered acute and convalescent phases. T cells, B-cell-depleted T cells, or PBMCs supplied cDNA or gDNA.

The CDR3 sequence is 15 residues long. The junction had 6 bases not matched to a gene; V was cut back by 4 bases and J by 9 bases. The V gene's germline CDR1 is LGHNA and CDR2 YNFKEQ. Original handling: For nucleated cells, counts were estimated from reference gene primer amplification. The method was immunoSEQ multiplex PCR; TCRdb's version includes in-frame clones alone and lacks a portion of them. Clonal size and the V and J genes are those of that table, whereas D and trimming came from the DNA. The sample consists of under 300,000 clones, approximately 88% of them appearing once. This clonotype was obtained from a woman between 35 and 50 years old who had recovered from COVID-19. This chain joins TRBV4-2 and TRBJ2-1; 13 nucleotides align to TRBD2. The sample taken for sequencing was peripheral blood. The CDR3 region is CASSPGTSGNGEQFF. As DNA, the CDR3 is TGTGCCAGCAGCCCAGGGACTAGCGGGAATGGTGAGCAGTTCTTC.